One and the same sample provided the 2 T cell receptor beta chains below, sequenced in a study of Graves' ophthalmopathy and Graves' hyperthyroidism. Using RNA transcripts, the TCR beta CDR3 regions were amplified. HTBI primers served in a first-round RT-PCR, which a second-round multiplex PCR followed. Each CDR3 protein is one row after TCRdb ran MiXCR on the multiplex PCR reads. The sample lists about 210,000 distinct CDR3 sequences, roughly 27% occurring once. Sequencing was carried out using peripheral blood. The receptors originated from a man aged 50 to 60 with Graves' ophthalmopathy.

This clonotype was seen at least ten times. The DNA for the CDR3 is TGTGCCAGCAGGCAGGGACGGCTCAATCAGCCCCAGCATTTT. Translation: CASRQGRLNQPQHF. The J gene is TRBJ1-5, the V gene TRBV2; a weak D match, TRBD1 (5 bases). Germline CDR1 reads SNHLY; CDR2 reads FYNNEI. V dropped 6 bases and J dropped 3 bases, with 12 bases sitting between them. This CDR3 spans 14 amino acids.

This clonotype is a singleton in its sample. V gene TRBV19 combines with J gene TRBJ1-1; D remains unclear. Trimming shortened V by 4 bases and J by 5 bases, and 17 bases separated the two germline ends. The germline gives CDR1 LNHDA, CDR2 SQIVND (reference sequence). CDR3 size: 15 residues. The CDR3 nucleotides read TGTGCCAGTAGTACCCCGCAGGTAGCGGTTACTGAAGCTTTCTTT. This sequence encodes CASSTPQVAVTEAFF. Variable domain in full (rest from reference TRBV19 and TRBJ1-1): DGGITQSPKYLFRKEGQNVTLSCEQNLNHDAMYWYRQDPGQGLRLIYYSQIVNDFQKGDIAEGYSVSREKKESFPLTVTSAQKNPTAFYLCASSTPQVAVTEAFFGQGTRLTVV.